This T cell receptor beta chain was identified in a study of control samples from healthy donors and cancer patients. V lost 4 bases to trimming and J lost 2 bases, with 12 bases between them. The CDR3 consists of 15 residues. Germline CDR1 is SGHRS and CDR2 is YFSETQ. Generated by immunoSEQ multiplex PCR, the TCRdb table keeps only in-frame clones and is missing some. The table lists 100,000 to 150,000 clones, around 87% of them singletons, with about 2.7% in the top ten. This clonotype originated in a man aged 60 to 75 in good health. Input material: blood. The chain recombines TRBV5-1 with TRBJ2-2; D not certain. The CDR3 DNA is TGCGCCAGCAGCGGGTGGACGGTCAACACCGGGGAGCTGTTTTTT. Amino acids: CASSGWTVNTGELFF.